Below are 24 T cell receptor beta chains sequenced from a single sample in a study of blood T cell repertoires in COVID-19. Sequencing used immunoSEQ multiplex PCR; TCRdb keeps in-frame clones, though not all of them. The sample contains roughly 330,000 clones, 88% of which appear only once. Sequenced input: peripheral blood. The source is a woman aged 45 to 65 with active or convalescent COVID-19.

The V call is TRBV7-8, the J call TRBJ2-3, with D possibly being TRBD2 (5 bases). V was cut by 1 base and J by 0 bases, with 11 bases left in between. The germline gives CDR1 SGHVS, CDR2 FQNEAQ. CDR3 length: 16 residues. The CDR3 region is CASSLDLAYSTDTQYF. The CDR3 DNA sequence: TGTGCCAGCAGCTTAGACTTAGCGTACAGCACAGATACGCAGTATTTT.

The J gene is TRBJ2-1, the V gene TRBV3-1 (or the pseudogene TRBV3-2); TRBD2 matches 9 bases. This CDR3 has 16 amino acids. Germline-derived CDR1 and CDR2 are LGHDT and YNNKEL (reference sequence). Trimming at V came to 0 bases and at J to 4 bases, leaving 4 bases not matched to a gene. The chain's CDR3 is CASSQERLADYNEQFF. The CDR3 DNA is TGTGCCAGCAGCCAAGAAAGACTAGCGGATTACAATGAGCAGTTCTTC.

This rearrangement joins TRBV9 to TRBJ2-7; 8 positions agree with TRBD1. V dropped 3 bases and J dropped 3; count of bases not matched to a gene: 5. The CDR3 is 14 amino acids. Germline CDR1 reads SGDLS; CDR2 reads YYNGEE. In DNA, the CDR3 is TGTGCCAGCAGCGACCGGGACAGGAGCTACGAGCAGTACTTC. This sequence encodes CASSDRDRSYEQYF.

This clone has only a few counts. In DNA, the CDR3 is TGTGCCAGCAGTTTCTCCTCCGGGGGAAGTCAGCCCCAGCATTTT. This encodes CASSFSSGGSQPQHF. The chain uses TRBV28 and TRBJ1-5, with D perhaps TRBD1 (5 bases). The V gene lost 3 bases and the J gene lost 6 bases, with 15 bases spanning the gap. CDR3 length: 15 residues. Germline loops: CDR1 MDHEN, CDR2 SYDVKM.

The CDR3 here is CASSRQGIDTEAFF. For the CDR3, the DNA is TGTGCCAGCAGCCGACAGGGAATAGACACTGAAGCTTTCTTT. V usage is TRBV2 and J usage is TRBJ1-1; 7 bases match TRBD1. J lost 3 bases, V lost 6 bases, and 7 bases had no gene match. The CDR3 spans 14 residues. The V gene's germline CDR1 is SNHLY and CDR2 FYNNEI.

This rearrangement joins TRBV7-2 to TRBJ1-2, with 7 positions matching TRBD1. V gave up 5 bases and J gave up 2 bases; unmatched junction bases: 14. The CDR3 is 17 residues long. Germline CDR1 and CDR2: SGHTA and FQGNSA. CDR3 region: CASSPRHGQAANYGYTF. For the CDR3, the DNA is TGTGCCAGCAGCCCTCGCCACGGACAGGCAGCCAACTATGGCTACACCTTC.

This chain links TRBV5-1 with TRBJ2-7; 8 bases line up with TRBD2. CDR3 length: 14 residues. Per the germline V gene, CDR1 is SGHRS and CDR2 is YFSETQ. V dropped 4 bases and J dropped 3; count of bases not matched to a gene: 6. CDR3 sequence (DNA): TGCGCCAGCAGCGTTACTAGCGGCTTCTACGAGCAGTACTTC. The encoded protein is CASSVTSGFYEQYF.

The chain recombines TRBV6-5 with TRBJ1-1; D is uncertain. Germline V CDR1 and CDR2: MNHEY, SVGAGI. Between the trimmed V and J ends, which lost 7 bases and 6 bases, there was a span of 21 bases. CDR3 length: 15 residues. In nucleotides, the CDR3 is TGTGCCAGCAACCTCCCCGAGTCATCCGGAGCTGAAGCTTTCTTT. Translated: CASNLPESSGAEAFF.

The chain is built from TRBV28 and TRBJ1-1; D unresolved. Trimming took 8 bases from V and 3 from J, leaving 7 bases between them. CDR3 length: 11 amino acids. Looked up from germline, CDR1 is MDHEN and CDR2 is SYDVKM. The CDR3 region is CASCQYTEAFF. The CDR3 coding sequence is TGTGCCAGCTGTCAGTACACTGAAGCTTTCTTT. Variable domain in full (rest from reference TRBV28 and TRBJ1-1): DVKVTQSSRYLVKRTGEKVFLECVQDMDHENMFWYRQDPGLGLRLIYFSYDVKMKEKGDIPEGYSVSREKKERFSLILESASTNQTSMYLCASCQYTEAFFGQGTRLTVV.

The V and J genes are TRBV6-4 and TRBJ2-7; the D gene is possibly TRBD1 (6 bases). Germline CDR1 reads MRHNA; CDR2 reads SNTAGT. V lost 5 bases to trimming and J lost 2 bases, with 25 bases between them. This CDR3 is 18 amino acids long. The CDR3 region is CASSHLEDRKFRPYEQYF. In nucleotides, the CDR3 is TGTGCCAGCAGTCATCTTGAGGACAGAAAATTTCGTCCCTACGAGCAGTACTTC.

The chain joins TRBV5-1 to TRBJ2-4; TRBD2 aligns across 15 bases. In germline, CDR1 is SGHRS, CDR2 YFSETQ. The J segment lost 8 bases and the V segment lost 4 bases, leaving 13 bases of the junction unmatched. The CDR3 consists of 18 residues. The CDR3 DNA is TGCGCCAGCAGCCAGGGACTAGCGGGGGGAGGCCTATGGGACATTCAGTACTTC. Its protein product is CASSQGLAGGGLWDIQYF.

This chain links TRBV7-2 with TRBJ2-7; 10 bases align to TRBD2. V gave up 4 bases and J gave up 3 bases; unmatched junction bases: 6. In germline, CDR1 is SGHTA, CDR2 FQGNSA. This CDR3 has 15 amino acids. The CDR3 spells CASSYSGGANYEQYF. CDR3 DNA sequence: TGTGCCAGCAGCTACAGCGGGGGGGCGAACTACGAGCAGTACTTC.

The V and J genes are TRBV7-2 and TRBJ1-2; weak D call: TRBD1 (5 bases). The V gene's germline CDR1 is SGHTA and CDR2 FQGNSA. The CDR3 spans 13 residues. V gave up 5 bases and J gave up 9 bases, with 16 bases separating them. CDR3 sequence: CASSPEGGARYTF. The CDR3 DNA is TGTGCCAGCAGCCCAGAGGGCGGGGCCCGCTACACCTTC.

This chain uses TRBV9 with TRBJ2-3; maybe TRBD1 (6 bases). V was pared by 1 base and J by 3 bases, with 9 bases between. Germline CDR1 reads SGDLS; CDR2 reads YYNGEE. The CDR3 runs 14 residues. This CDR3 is CASSVKGVTDTQYF. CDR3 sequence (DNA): TGTGCCAGCAGCGTAAAGGGGGTGACAGATACGCAGTATTTT.

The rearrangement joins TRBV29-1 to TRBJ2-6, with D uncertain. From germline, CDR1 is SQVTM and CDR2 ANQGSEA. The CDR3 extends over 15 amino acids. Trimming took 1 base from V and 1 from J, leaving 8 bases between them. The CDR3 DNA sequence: TGCAGCGTTGAAGCCCCGAGGTCTGGGGCCAACGTCCTGACTTTC. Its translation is CSVEAPRSGANVLTF.

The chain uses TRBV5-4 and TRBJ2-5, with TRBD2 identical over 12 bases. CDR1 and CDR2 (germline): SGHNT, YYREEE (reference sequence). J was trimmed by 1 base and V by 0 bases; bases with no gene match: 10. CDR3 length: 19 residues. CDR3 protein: CASSLEGPETSGSQETQYF. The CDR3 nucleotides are TGTGCCAGCAGCTTGGAGGGACCGGAGACTAGCGGGAGCCAAGAGACCCAGTACTTC. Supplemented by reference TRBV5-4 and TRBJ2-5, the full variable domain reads ETGVTQSPTHLIKTRGQQVTLRCSSQSGHNTVSWYQQALGQGPQFIFQYYREEENGRGNFPPRFSGLQFPNYSSELNVNALELDDSALYLCASSLEGPETSGSQETQYFGPGTRLLVL.

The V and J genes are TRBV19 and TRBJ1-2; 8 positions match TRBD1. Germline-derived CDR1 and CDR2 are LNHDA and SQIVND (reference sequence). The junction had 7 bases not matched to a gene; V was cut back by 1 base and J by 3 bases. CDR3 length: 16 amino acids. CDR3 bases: TGTGCCAGTAGTATAGTTCCCCTGACAGGGGACTATGGCTACACCTTC. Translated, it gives CASSIVPLTGDYGYTF.

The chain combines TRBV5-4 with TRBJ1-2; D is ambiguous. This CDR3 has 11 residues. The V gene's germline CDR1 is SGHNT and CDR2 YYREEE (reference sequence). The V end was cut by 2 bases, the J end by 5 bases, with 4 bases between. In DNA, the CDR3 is TGTGCCAGCAGCTTCGGGTATGGCTACACCTTC. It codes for CASSFGYGYTF.

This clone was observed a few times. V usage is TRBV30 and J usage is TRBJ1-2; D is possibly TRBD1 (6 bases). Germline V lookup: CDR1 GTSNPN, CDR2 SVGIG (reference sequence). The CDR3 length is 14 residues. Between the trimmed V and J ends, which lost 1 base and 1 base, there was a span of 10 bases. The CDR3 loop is CAWSGTANNYGYTF. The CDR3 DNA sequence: TGTGCCTGGAGTGGGACAGCCAATAACTATGGCTACACCTTC.

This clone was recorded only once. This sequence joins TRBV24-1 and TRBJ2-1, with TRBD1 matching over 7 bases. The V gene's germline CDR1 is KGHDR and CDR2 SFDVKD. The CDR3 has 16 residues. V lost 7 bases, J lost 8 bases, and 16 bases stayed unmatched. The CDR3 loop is CATRTDGAGGRDEQFF. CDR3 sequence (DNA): TGTGCCACCAGAACGGACGGGGCAGGGGGTCGGGATGAGCAGTTCTTC.

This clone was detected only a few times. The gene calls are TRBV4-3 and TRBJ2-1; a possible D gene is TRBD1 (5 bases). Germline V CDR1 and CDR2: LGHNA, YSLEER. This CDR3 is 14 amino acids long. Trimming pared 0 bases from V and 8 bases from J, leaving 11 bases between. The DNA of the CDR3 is TGCGCCAGCAGCCAAGATCGCAGGGTCTATGAGCAGTTCTTC. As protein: CASSQDRRVYEQFF.

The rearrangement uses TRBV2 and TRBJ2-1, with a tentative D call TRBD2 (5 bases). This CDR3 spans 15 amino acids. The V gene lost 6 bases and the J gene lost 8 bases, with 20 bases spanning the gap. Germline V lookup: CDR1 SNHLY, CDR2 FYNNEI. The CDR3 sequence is CASRRVGPFIDEQFF. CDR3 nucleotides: TGTGCCAGCAGGAGGGTCGGTCCCTTTATCGATGAGCAGTTCTTC.

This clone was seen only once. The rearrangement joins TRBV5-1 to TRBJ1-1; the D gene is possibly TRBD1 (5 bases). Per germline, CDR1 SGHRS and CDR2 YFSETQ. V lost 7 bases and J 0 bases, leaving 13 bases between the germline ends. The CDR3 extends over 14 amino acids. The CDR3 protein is CASVTGPMNTEAFF. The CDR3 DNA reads TGCGCCAGCGTTACAGGCCCCATGAACACTGAAGCTTTCTTT.

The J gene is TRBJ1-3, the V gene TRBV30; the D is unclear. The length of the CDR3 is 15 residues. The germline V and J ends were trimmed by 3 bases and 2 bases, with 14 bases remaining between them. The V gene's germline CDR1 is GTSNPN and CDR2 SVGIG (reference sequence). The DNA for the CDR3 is TGTGCCTGGAGCCTTTCGTATAATCCTGGAAACACCATATATTTT. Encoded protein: CAWSLSYNPGNTIYF.